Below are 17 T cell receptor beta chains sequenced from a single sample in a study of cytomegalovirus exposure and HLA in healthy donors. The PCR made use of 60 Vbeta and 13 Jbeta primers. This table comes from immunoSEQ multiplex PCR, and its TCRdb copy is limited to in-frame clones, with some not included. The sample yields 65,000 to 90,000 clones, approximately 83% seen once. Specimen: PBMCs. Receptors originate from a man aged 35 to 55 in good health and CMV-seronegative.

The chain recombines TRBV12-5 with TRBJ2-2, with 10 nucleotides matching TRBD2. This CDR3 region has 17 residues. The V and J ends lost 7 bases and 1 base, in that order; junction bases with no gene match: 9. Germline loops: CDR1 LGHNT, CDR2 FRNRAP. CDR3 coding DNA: TGTGCTAGTGCCTTTTGGTTAGCGGGGGGGAACACCGGGGAGCTGTTTTTT. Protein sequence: CASAFWLAGGNTGELFF.

CDR3 sequence: CASSYGLGATDTQYF. DNA of the CDR3: TGTGCCAGCAGCTACGGGCTAGGGGCTACAGATACGCAGTATTTT. The chain is built from TRBV7-9 and TRBJ2-3, with D perhaps matching TRBD1 (5 bases). Germline V gene sequence: CDR1 SEHNR, CDR2 FQNEAQ (reference sequence). Trimming cost V 4 bases and J 3 bases, with 14 bases left between them. CDR3 length equals 15 residues.

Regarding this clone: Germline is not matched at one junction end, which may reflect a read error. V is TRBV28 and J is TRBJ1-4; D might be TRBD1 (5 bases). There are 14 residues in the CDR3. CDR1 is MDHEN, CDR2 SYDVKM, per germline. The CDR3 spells CASGGDVTSEKLFF. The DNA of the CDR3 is TGTGCCAGCGGGGGTGATGTGACTAGTGAAAAACTGTTTTTT. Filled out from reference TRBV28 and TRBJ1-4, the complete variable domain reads DVKVTQSSRYLVKRTGEKVFLECVQDMDHENMFWYRQDPGLGLRLIYFSYDVKMKEKGDIPEGYSVSREKKERFSLILESASTNQTSMYLCASGGDVTSEKLFFGSGTQLSVL.

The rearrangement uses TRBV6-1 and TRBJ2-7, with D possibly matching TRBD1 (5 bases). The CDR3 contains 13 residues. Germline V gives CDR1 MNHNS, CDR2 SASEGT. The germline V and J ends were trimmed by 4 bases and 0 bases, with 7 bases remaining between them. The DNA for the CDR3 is TGTGCCAGCAGTGGGACAAGCTCCTACGAGCAGTACTTC. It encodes CASSGTSSYEQYF.

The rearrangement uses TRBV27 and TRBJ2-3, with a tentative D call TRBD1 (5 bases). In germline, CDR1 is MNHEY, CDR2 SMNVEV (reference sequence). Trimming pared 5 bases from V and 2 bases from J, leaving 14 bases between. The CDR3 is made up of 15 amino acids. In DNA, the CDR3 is TGTGCCAGCAGTCCTGACAGTTTTTCCACAGATACGCAGTATTTT. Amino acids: CASSPDSFSTDTQYF.

The CDR3 bases are TGTGCCAGCAGCCCCGAGAGCTCCTACGAGCAGTACTTC. Protein sequence: CASSPESSYEQYF. This chain links TRBV14 with TRBJ2-7; D not certain. The CDR3 covers 13 residues. Deletions cut 4 bases from V and 0 bases from J, with 7 bases between. Per the germline V gene, CDR1 is SGHDN and CDR2 is FVKESK.

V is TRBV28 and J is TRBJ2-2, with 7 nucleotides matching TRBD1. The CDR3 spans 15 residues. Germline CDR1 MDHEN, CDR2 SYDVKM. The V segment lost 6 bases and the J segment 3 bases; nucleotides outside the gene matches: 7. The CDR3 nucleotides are TGTGCCAGCAGAAACAGGGGCCCAGACACCGGGGAGCTGTTTTTT. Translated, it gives CASRNRGPDTGELFF.

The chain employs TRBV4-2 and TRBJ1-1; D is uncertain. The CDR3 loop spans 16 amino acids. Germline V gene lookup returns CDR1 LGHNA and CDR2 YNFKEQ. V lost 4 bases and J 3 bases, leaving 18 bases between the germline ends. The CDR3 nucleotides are TGTGCCAGCAGCCCGAGAGAGGGTGCTGGCGACACTGAAGCTTTCTTT. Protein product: CASSPREGAGDTEAFF.

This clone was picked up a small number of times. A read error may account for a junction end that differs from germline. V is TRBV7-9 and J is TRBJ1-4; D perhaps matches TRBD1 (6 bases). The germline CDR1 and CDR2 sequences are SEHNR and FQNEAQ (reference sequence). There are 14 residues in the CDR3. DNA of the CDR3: TGTGCCAGCAACTCCGGGACAACGAATGAAAAACTGTTTTTT. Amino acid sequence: CASNSGTTNEKLFF.

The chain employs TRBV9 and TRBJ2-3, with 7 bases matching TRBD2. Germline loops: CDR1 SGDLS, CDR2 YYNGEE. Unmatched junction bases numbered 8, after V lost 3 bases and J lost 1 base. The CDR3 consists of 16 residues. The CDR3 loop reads CASSGDLGGGTDTQYF. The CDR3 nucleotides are TGTGCCAGCAGCGGAGACCTGGGGGGGGGCACAGATACGCAGTATTTT.

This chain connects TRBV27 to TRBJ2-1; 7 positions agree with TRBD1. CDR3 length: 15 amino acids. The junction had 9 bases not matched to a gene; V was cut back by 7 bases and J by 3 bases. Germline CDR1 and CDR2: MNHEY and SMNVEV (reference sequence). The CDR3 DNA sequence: TGTGCCAGCACCCCGGGACAGCGTAACTACAATGAGCAGTTCTTC. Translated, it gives CASTPGQRNYNEQFF.

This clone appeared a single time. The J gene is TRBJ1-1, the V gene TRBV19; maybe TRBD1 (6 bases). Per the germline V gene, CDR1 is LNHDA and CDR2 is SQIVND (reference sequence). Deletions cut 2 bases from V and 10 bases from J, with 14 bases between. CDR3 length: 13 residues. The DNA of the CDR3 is TGTGCCAGTAGTATAAGGGGGATTGGTCGAGCTTTCTTT. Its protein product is CASSIRGIGRAFF.

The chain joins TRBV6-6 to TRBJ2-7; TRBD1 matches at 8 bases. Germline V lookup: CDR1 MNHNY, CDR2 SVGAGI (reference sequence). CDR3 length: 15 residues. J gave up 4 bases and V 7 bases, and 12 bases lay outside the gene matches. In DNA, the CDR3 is TGTGCCAGCATCCACCGGGCAGGGGGCAGTTACGAGCAGTACTTC. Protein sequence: CASIHRAGGSYEQYF.

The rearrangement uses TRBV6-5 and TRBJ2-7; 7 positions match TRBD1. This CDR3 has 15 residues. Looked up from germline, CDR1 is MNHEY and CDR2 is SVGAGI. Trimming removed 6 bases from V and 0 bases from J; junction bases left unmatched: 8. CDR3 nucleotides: TGTGCCAGCAGCCGGGACACAGGGGCCTCCTACGAGCAGTACTTC. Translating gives CASSRDTGASYEQYF.

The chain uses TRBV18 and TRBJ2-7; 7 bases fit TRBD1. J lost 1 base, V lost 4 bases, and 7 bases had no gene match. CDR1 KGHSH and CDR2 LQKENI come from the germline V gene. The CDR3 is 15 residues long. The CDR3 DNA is TGTGCCAGCTCACGACAGGGACCCCCTTCCTACGAGCAGTACTTC. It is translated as CASSRQGPPSYEQYF.

This chain's CDR3 is CASSPSGRNQPQHF. DNA for the CDR3: TGTGCCAGCAGCCCCAGCGGTCGCAATCAGCCCCAGCATTTT. This sequence joins TRBV7-6 and TRBJ1-5; no clear D gene. With 5 bases removed from V and 2 bases from J, the gap between germline ends came to 10 bases. In germline, CDR1 is SGHVS, CDR2 FNYEAQ. The CDR3 has 14 residues.

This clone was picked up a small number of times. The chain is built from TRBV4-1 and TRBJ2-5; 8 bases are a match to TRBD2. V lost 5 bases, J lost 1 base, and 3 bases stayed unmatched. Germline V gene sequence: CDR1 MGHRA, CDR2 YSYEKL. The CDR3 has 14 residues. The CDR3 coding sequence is TGCGCCAGCAGCGGCGGGGGGATCCAAGAGACCCAGTACTTC. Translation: CASSGGGIQETQYF.